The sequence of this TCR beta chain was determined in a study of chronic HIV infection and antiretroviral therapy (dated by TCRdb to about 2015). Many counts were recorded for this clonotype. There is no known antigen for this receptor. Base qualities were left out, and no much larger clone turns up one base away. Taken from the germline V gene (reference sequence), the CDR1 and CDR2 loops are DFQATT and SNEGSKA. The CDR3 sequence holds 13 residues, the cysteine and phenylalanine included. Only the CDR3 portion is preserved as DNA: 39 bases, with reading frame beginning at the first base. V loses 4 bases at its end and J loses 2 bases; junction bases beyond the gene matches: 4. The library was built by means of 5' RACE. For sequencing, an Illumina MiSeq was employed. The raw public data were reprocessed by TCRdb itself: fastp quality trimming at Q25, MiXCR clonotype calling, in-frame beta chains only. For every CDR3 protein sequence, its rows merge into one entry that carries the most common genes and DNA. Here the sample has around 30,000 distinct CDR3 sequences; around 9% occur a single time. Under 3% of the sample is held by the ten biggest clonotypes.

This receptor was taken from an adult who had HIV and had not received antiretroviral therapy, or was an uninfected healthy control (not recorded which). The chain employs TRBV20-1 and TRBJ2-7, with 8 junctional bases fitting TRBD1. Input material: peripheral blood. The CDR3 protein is CSATGQGTYEQYF. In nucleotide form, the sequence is TGCAGTGCTACTGGACAGGGAACCTACGAGCAGTACTTC.